This T cell receptor (beta chain) was recovered during a study of cytomegalovirus exposure and HLA in healthy donors. Details on this clone: Its antigen remains unknown.

CDR3 length: 13 residues. Trimming pared 7 bases from V and 1 base from J, leaving 10 bases between. Germline lookup yields CDR1 MNHEY and CDR2 SVGAGI. Study-wide results and limits: Roughly uniform sequencing depth across donors was assumed, possibly incorrectly.

The PCR was carried out with 60 Vbeta primers and 13 Jbeta primers. In the authors' workflow: In a later analysis, 75 million to 95 million unique TCR beta chains included roughly 11 million shared by two or more donors. Sequenced by immunoSEQ multiplex PCR; TCRdb stores in-frame clones only, minus some. That table gives V, J and clone size, and the DNA gave D and trimming. The sample has around 150,000 clones; 70% to 80% are singletons. This chain links TRBV6-5 with TRBJ2-5, with unresolved D. This clonotype originated in a human donor in good health. Material: PBMCs. CDR3 loop: CASTASTQETQYF. CDR3 coding DNA: TGTGCCAGCACTGCAAGCACCCAAGAGACCCAGTACTTC.